This TCR beta chain appears in the sequencing data of a study of OX40 agonist ivuxolimab in advanced cancers. For the study in its entirety: Ivuxolimab, which targeted the costimulatory receptor OX40 (CD134), was an agonistic, fully human IgG2 monoclonal antibody. Intravenous ivuxolimab was administered to patients every 2 weeks at six dose levels: 0.01, 0.1, 0.3, 1.5, 3 and 10 mg/kg. Of the roughly 50 dose-escalation patients, hepatocellular carcinoma was present in about 20, melanoma in roughly 15, renal cell carcinoma in 9 and head and neck cancer in 9. In the dose-escalation cohort, approximately 83% of patients were male, and the mean age was 60 years with a range of about 20 to 80. Patients were allowed to have had prior anti-PD-1, anti-PD-L1 or anti-CTLA-4 therapy, and about 40% of the dose-escalation patients had been treated with checkpoint inhibitors. Partial responses were achieved by three dose-escalation patients, of whom one had hepatocellular carcinoma and two had cutaneous melanoma. Peripheral TCRbeta sequencing aimed to test whether ivuxolimab altered TCR sequence diversity and caused clonal T-cell expansion. The paper covers the monotherapy dose-escalation part of the phase I ivuxolimab trial, which included N of about 56 patients. What the authors observed across the whole study: After ivuxolimab, expanded clones were on average more numerous among CD8+ T cells than among CD4+ T cells. Which antigens the clonally expanded peripheral T cells were specific for was not determined. In the 0.1-3.0 mg/kg groups, partial responders were among the patients with the lowest normalized peripheral clonal expansion, particularly in CD8+ T cells. Low levels of normalized T-cell clonal expansion were also seen in some nonresponding patients. At doses of 0.1 to 3.0 mg/kg, clonal expansion of both CD4+ and CD8+ T cells in blood was seen between baseline and week 6.

Genomic DNA was extracted from sorted cells for sequencing of the TCRbeta CDR3 region. TCRbeta CDR3 regions were sequenced using the immunoSEQ Assay. Here the immuneACCESS table is served through TCRdb, limited to in-frame sequences with V and J called. Missing clones are a known gap in these copies; in checked studies unresolved V genes cover under half, and the rest lacks a known reason. This sample has 30,000 or so clones in its table, and around 90% of those were observed once. The ten largest clonotypes hold roughly 25% of the sample. About this clone itself: The target of this receptor is not known. Base qualities are not provided; no much larger clone lies one nucleotide away.

The trial excluded patients who had a history of autoimmune disease or were on systemic immunosuppression. Peripheral blood for TCR sequencing was drawn from every dose cohort at baseline, at cycle 4 day 1 and at cycle 7 day 1. The samples were taken from a phase I, first-in-human, multicenter, open-label dose-escalation trial of ivuxolimab. Adults with locally advanced or metastatic head and neck squamous cell, hepatocellular, melanoma or renal cell carcinoma were enrolled in the trial. Before TCR sequencing, CD4+ T cells and CD8+ T cells from peripheral blood were sorted into separate populations. The receptor was isolated from an adult with an advanced solid tumor such as melanoma, head and neck, liver or kidney cancer. Sequencing was performed on CD4+ or CD8+ T cells sorted from blood, taken in a trial of the OX40 agonist ivuxolimab.

The DNA reads as follows: TGCGCCAGCAATCCCGGGACTGGGGGAGTAGATACGCAGTATTTT. It is translated as CASNPGTGGVDTQYF. The chain is encoded by TRBV5-1 joined to TRBJ2-3; the D gene is perhaps TRBD2, on 6 matching bases. V was cut back by 6 bases and J by 5 bases, leaving a gap of 19 bases between them. CDR1 and CDR2, per the germline V gene, are SGHRS and YFSETQ. The CDR3 starts with the cysteine, ends with the phenylalanine, and has 15 residues. Only the CDR3 region is kept as DNA, spanning 45 bases read in frame from base 1.